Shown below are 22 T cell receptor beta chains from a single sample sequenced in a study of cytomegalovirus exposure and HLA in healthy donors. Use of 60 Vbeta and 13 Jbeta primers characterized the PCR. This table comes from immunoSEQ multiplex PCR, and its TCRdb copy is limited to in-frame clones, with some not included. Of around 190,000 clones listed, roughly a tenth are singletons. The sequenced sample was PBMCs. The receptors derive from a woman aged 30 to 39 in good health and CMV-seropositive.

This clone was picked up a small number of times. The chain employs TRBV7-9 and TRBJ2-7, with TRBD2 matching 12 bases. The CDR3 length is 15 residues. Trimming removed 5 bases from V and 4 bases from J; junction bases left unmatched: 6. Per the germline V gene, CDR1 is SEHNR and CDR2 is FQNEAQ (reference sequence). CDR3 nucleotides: TGTGCCAGCAGCAACCGTGGGACTAGCGGGTACGAGCAGTACTTC. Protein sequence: CASSNRGTSGYEQYF.

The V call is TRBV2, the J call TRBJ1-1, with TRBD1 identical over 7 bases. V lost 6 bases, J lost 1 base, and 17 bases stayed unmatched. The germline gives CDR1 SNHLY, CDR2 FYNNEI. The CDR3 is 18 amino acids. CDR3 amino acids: CASRPPRDSLESNTEAFF. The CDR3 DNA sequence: TGTGCCAGCAGACCCCCCCGGGACAGCCTTGAGTCGAACACTGAAGCTTTCTTT.

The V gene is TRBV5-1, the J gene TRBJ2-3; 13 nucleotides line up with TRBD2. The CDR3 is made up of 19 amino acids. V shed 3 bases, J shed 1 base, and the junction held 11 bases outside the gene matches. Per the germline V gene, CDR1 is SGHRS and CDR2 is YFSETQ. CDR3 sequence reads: CASSYYSTSGRFRTDTQYF. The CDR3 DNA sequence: TGCGCCAGCAGCTACTACTCGACTAGCGGGAGGTTTCGCACAGATACGCAGTATTTT.

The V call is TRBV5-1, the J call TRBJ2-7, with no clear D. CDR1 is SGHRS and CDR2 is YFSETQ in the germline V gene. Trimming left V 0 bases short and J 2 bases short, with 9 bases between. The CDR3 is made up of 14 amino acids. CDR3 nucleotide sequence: TGCGCCAGCAGCTTGGACTATACCGCCTACGAGCAGTACTTC. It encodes CASSLDYTAYEQYF.

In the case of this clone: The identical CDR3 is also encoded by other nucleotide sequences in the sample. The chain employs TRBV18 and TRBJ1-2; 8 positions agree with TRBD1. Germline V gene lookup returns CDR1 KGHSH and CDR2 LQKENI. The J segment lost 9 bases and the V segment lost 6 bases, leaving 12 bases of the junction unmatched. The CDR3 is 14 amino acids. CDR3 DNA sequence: TGTGCCAGCTCCCTTACTGGAGACAGGGGAAGCTACACCTTC. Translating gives CASSLTGDRGSYTF.

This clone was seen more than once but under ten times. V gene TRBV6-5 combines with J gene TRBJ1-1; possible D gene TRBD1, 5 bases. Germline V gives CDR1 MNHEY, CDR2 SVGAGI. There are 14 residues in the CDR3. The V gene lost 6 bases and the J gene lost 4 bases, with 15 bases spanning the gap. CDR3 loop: CASREGSPITEAFF. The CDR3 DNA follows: TGTGCCAGCAGGGAGGGGTCGCCAATCACTGAAGCTTTCTTT.

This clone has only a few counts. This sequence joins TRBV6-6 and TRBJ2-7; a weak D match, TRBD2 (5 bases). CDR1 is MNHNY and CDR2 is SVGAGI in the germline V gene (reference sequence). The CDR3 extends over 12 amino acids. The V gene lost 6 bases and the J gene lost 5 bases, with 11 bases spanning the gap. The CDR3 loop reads CASREEAHEQYF. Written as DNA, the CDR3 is TGTGCCAGCAGAGAGGAGGCCCACGAGCAGTACTTC.

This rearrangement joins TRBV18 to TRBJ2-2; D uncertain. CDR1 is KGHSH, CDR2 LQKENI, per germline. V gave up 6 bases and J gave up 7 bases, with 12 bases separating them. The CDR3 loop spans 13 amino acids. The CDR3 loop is CASSSQTSGELFF. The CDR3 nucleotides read TGTGCCAGCTCCTCCCAAACAAGCGGGGAGCTGTTTTTT.

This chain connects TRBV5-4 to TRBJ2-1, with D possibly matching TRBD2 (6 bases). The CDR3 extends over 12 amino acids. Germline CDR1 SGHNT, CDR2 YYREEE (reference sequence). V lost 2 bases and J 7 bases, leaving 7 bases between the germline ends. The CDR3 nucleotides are TGTGCCAGCAGCTTAGGGACTAATGAGCAGTTCTTC. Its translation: CASSLGTNEQFF.

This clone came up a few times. As DNA, the CDR3 is TGTGCCAGCAGCTTAAATGCAGGGGGCTATGGCTACACCTTC. Amino acids: CASSLNAGGYGYTF. V and J are TRBV7-3 and TRBJ1-2; TRBD1 aligns across 7 bases. The CDR3 has 14 residues. CDR1 is SGHTA, CDR2 FQGTGA, per germline. Trimming took 1 base from V and 4 from J; bases not matched to a gene: 3.

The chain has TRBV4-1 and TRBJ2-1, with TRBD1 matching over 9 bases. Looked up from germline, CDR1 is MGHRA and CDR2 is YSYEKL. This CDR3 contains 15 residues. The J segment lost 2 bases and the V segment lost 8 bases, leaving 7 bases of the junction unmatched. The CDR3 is CASVSGTGPYNEQFF. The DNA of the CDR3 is TGCGCCAGCGTCTCCGGGACAGGGCCCTACAATGAGCAGTTCTTC.

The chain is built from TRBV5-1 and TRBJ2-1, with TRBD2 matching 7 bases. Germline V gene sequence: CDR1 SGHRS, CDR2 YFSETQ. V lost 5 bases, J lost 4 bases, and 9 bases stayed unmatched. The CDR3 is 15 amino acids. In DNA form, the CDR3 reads TGCGCCAGCAGTTCGACTAGCTCCCTATACAATGAGCAGTTCTTC. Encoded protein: CASSSTSSLYNEQFF.

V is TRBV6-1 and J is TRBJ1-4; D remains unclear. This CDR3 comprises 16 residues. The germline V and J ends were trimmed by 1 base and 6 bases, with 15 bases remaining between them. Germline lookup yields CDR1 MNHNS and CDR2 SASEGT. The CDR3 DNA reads TGTGCCAGCAGTGAAGAAGGGAGGAGGATGTATGAAAAACTGTTTTTT. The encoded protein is CASSEEGRRMYEKLFF.

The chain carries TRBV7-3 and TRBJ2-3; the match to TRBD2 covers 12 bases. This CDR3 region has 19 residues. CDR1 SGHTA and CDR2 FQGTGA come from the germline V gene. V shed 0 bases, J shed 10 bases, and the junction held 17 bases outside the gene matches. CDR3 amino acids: CASSLTGLAGRRWVSAQYF. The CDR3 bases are TGTGCCAGCAGCTTAACGGGACTAGCGGGCCGTAGGTGGGTTTCGGCGCAGTATTTT.

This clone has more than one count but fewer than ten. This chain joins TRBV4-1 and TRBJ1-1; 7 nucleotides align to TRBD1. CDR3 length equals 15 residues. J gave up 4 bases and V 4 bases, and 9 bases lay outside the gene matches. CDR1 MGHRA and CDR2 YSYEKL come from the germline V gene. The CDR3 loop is CASSRDRGRVTEAFF. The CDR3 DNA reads TGCGCCAGCAGCCGGGACAGAGGTAGGGTCACTGAAGCTTTCTTT.

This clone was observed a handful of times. The CDR3 bases are TGTGCCAGCAGTGAAGATAAAGCGGAGCGGCAGTACTTC. Its translation is CASSEDKAERQYF. J is TRBJ2-7 and V is TRBV2, with a tentative D call TRBD2 (5 bases). The CDR3 has 13 residues. Germline V gene sequence: CDR1 SNHLY, CDR2 FYNNEI. V shed 1 base and J shed 9 bases, with 13 bases lying between them.

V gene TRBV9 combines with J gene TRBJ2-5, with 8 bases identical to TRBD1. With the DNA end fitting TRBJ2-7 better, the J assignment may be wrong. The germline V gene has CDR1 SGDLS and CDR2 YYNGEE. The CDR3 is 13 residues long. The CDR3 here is CASSAGQAYEQYF. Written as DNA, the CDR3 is TGTGCCAGCAGCGCGGGACAGGCCTACGAGCAGTACTTC.

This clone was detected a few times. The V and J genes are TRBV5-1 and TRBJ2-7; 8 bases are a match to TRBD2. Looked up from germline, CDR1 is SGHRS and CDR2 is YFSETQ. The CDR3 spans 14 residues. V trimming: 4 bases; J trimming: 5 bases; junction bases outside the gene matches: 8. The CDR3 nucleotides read TGCGCCAGCAGCGAACCGGGACTAGTTAACGAGCAGTACTTC. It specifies CASSEPGLVNEQYF.

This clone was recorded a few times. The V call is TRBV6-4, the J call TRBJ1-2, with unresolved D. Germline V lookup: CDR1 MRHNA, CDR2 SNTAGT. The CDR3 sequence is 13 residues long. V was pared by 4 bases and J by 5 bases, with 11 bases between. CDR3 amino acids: CASSAGLTYGYTF. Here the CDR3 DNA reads TGTGCCAGCAGTGCCGGACTGACTTATGGCTACACCTTC.

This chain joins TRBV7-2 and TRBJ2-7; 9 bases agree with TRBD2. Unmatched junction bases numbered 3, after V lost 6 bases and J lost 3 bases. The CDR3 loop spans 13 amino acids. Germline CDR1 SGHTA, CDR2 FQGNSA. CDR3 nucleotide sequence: TGTGCCAGCAGATCACTAGCGGGCTACGAGCAGTACTTC. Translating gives CASRSLAGYEQYF.

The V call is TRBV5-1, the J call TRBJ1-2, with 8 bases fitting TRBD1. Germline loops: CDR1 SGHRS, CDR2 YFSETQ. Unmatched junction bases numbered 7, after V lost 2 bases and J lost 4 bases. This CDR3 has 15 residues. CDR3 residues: CASSFFSGGSYGYTF. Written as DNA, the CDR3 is TGCGCCAGCAGCTTTTTCTCAGGGGGCAGCTATGGCTACACCTTC.

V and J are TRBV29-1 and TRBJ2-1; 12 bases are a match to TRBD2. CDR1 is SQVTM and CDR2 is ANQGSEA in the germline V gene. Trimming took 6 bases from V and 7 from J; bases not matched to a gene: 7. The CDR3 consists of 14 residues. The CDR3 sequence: CSVLAGGPWNEQFF. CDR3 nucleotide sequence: TGCAGCGTCCTAGCGGGAGGGCCGTGGAATGAGCAGTTCTTC.